The present entry profiles one T cell receptor (beta chain) with its context. This specimen belongs to a study of blood T cell repertoires in COVID-19. Turning to the study itself: Sites in the United States, Italy and Spain provided acute and convalescent COVID-19 samples.

The CDR3 loop spans 15 amino acids. CDR1 is SNHLY and CDR2 is FYNNEI in the germline V gene. V was pared by 6 bases and J by 7 bases, with 22 bases between. The participants were between about 18 and 90 years old and came from about two dozen US areas. Sequencing was performed with immunoSEQ multiplex PCR; in TCRdb, only in-frame clones are kept and a portion is missing. The sample has some 230,000 clones, about 80% seen once. Sequenced input: PBMCs or T cells enriched from blood (not recorded which). This sequence originates from a woman aged 35 to 49 with acute COVID-19. The chain uses TRBV2 and TRBJ2-7; maybe TRBD1 (5 bases). DNA of the CDR3: TGTGCCAGCAGGTTGACAGCGTTCCGCGGTGATGAGCAGTACTTC. Amino acids: CASRLTAFRGDEQYF. The whole variable domain, filled in from reference TRBV2 and TRBJ2-7, reads EPEVTQTPSHQVTQMGQEVILRCVPISNHLYFYWYRQILGQKVEFLVSFYNNEISEKSEIFDDQFSVERPDGSNFTLKIRSTKLEDSAMYFCASRLTAFRGDEQYFGPGTRLTVT.